This T cell receptor beta chain is drawn from a study of blood T cell repertoires in COVID-19. Study at large: From T cells, B-cell-depleted T cells, or PBMCs came the material, which was cDNA or gDNA.

Data came from immunoSEQ multiplex PCR; TCRdb stores just in-frame clones and leaves some out. Of hundreds of thousands of clones listed, 75% to 90% are singletons. Germline values: CDR1 SGHVS, CDR2 FNYEAQ. V lost 2 bases and J lost 6, with 20 bases in between. This CDR3 has 18 amino acids. Recruits, aged roughly 18 to 90 years, lived in 24 US areas. Allocation to cohorts depended on clinical history reported by the participants. Each recovered donor of Cohort 3 presented with two negative PCRs, clearance, or symptom resolution. This TCR came from a woman aged 40 to 49 who had recovered from COVID-19. Specimen: PBMCs or T cells enriched from blood (not recorded which). The V and J genes are TRBV7-6 and TRBJ1-6, with D possibly matching TRBD1 (5 bases). CDR3: CASSLMARVSGVNSPLHF. CDR3 bases: TGTGCCAGCAGCTTAATGGCCAGGGTGTCTGGGGTTAATTCACCCCTCCACTTT.